The 6 T cell receptor beta chains in this list originate from one sample, sequenced in a study of T cell responses to AZD1222 COVID-19 vaccine. Sequencing used immunoSEQ multiplex PCR; TCRdb keeps in-frame clones, though not all of them. The repertoire holds 120,000 to 150,000 clones, with 85% to 95% as singletons. The material was peripheral blood, obtained on day 0 of AZD1222 vaccination. These receptors were collected from an adult in good health.

The chain joins TRBV7-2 to TRBJ2-3; maybe TRBD1 (6 bases). Trimming cost V 4 bases and J 6 bases, with 11 bases left between them. The V gene's germline CDR1 is SGHTA and CDR2 FQGNSA. The CDR3 extends over 13 amino acids. CDR3 region: CASSSNRADTQYF. CDR3 DNA sequence: TGTGCCAGCAGCTCAAACAGGGCTGATACGCAGTATTTT.

V gene TRBV12-5 combines with J gene TRBJ1-6; 8 bases fit TRBD1. The CDR3 runs 13 residues. Germline trimming cut 6 bases from V and 9 bases from J; bases unmatched to any gene: 4. The germline V gene encodes CDR1 LGHNT and CDR2 FRNRAP. CDR3 amino acids: CASGLGTGSPLHF. In nucleotides, the CDR3 is TGTGCTAGTGGCCTCGGGACAGGTTCACCCCTCCACTTT.

This rearrangement joins TRBV3-1 (or the pseudogene TRBV3-2) to TRBJ2-2; D is tentatively TRBD1 or TRBD2 (6 bases each). Deletions cut 1 base from V and 6 bases from J, with 9 bases between. This CDR3 region has 14 residues. Germline CDR1 reads LGHDT; CDR2 reads YNNKEL (reference sequence). DNA of the CDR3: TGTGCCAGCAGCCAAGGGGGGGCCCCCGGGGAGCTGTTTTTT. It codes for CASSQGGAPGELFF.

This clone was counted once. The V gene is TRBV19, the J gene TRBJ2-5; D gene unclear. Deletions cut 5 bases from V and 5 bases from J, with 21 bases between. The CDR3 is 16 amino acids. Looked up from germline, CDR1 is LNHDA and CDR2 is SQIVND (reference sequence). CDR3 sequence reads: CASSPPLRVPPETQYF. CDR3 nucleotide sequence: TGTGCCAGTAGTCCACCCCTACGGGTGCCCCCGGAGACCCAGTACTTC.

Regarding this clone: The junction departs from the called germline gene at one end, perhaps through a read error. This chain joins TRBV5-1 and TRBJ1-5; D is uncertain. This CDR3 has 10 amino acids. Germline CDR1 is SGHRS and CDR2 is YFSETQ. CDR3 loop: CASSSPRGNF. CDR3 bases: TGCGCCAGCAGCTCGCCCCGAGGGAATTTT.

The rearrangement links TRBV11-1 to TRBJ2-7, with no clear D. CDR1 SGHAT and CDR2 FQDESV come from the germline V gene (reference sequence). V was cut by 3 bases and J by 2 bases, with 11 bases left in between. The CDR3 totals 14 residues. CDR3 sequence reads: CASSFLPNPYEQYF. The CDR3 DNA is TGTGCCAGCAGCTTCTTGCCAAACCCCTACGAGCAGTACTTC.